This T cell receptor beta chain was found in a study of CD8 T cells in Susac syndrome. The V gene's germline CDR1 is LNHDA and CDR2 SQIVND (reference sequence). CDR3 size: 13 residues. V was trimmed by 4 bases and J by 4 bases, leaving 9 bases between them. With random hexamers, roughly 0.45 to 1 ug RNA was reverse transcribed. In TCRdb, the immunoSEQ multiplex PCR reads were re-called with MiXCR into one record per CDR3 protein. The table shows about 150,000 distinct CDR3 sequences, with 94% occurring only once. The study sequenced TCR beta in blood CD8+ and CD4+ T cells. The receptor was derived from a human donor in good health. Source material: CD4+ T cells from PBMCs. The chain employs TRBV19 and TRBJ2-3; no definite D call. For the CDR3, the DNA is TGTGCCAGTAGTACACGAAGGGCAGATACGCAGTATTTT. It is translated as CASSTRRADTQYF. Drawing the rest from reference TRBV19 and TRBJ2-3, the complete variable domain is DGGITQSPKYLFRKEGQNVTLSCEQNLNHDAMYWYRQDPGQGLRLIYYSQIVNDFQKGDIAEGYSVSREKKESFPLTVTSAQKNPTAFYLCASSTRRADTQYFGPGTRLTVL.